This T cell receptor (beta chain) was recorded in a study of T-cell memory formation after mild COVID-19. Study background: In these data, TCR clusters were largely donor specific. Overall study results and limits: Memory cells collected pre-infection included some clones that later responded, suggesting cross-reactive memory joined. The authors did not confirm SARS-CoV-2 specificity of second-wave clones peaking day 37. Clones contracting across day 15 to 85 had a balanced CD4/CD8 profile; later expanding clones leaned CD4+.

About this clonotype: Its matching antigen is unknown.

TCRdb redid the calling of the 5' RACE reads with MiXCR, one entry per CDR3 protein. The table shows about 290,000 distinct CDR3 sequences, with 15% occurring only once. The germline gives CDR1 LGHDT, CDR2 YNNKEL (reference sequence). V was pared by 0 bases and J by 2 bases, with 3 bases of the junction left unmatched. This CDR3 is built from 15 residues. The source material was PBMCs or a T cell subset sorted from them (not recorded which). The rearrangement uses TRBV3-1 and TRBJ2-5, with 7 bases aligning to TRBD1. The TCR comes from a man younger than 35 who had mild COVID-19 (a few samples of this study predate the infection). Cell type and time point are not known. This chain's CDR3 is CASSQDRRGQETQYF. Written as DNA, the CDR3 is TGTGCCAGCAGCCAAGATCGCAGGGGGCAAGAGACCCAGTACTTC.